This T cell receptor (beta chain) was profiled in a study of regulatory T cells in long-lasting Graves disease. On the study more broadly: Newly diagnosed Graves' patients had under 3 months of antithyroid drugs.

Time point of the sample: newly diagnosed GD, antithyroid drugs for less than 3 months. PBMC RNA served as the TCR library source. Patients all came to the study from an endocrinology department in Xi'an, China. Findings of the study overall: TRBV28, TRBJ1-2 and TRBJ2-5 emerged as the favored segments in persistent disease.

Trimming removed 0 bases at V and 9 bases at J, with 26 bases between. Looked up from germline, CDR1 is SGHAT and CDR2 is FQNNGV. The CDR3 runs to 18 residues. CDR3 regions were amplified by Arm-PCR using iRepertoire HTBI primers to build TCR beta libraries. A single record per CDR3 protein comes from TCRdb applying MiXCR to the multiplex PCR reads. This sample yields roughly 400,000 distinct CDR3 sequences, of which roughly 15% are seen a single time; around 7.6% belongs to the top ten. This clonotype turned up a few times. The antigen is not known. This sample also belongs to another study, concerning T cells in Graves' hyperthyroidism and ophthalmopathy. That publication notes: Each patient was aged 18 to 65 and had newly diagnosed hyperthyroidism of under 2 months' duration.

This clonotype was obtained from a woman aged 40-49 years with Graves disease. The sample here was peripheral blood mononuclear cells (PBMCs), taken at new diagnosis, from a patient treated with antithyroid drugs. The chain has TRBV11-2 and TRBJ2-5; possible D gene TRBD2, 5 bases. CDR3 coding DNA: TGTGCCAGCAGCTTAGACTTACTAGATTCGGCTGGCTTCGAGGCCCAGTACTTC. Protein: CASSLDLLDSAGFEAQYF.